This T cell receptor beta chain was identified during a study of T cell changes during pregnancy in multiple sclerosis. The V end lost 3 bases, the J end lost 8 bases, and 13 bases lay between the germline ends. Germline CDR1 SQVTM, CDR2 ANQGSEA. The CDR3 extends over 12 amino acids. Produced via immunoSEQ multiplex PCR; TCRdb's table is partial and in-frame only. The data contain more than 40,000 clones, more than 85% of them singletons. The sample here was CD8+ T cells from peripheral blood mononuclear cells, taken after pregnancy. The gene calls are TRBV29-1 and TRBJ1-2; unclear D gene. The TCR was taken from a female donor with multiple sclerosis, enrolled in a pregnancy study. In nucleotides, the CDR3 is TGCAGCGTTGATACAGCCTGGTGGGGCTACACCTTC. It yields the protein CSVDTAWWGYTF.